The rows below give T cell receptor beta chains drawn from one sample of a study of vaccination effects on CD4 cells after COVID-19. TCRdb's table, derived via immunoSEQ multiplex PCR, lists solely in-frame clones and lacks some. The sample lists tens of thousands of clones, roughly 73% occurring once. No antigen has been identified for these receptors. Sequences were derived from CD4+ T cells from PBMCs cultured with HIV peptides, sampled before COVID-19 vaccination. The receptors were sampled from a human donor who had a prior SARS-CoV-2 infection. CDR3s include the opening cysteine and the closing phenylalanine or tryptophan. A D gene is named only where the DNA matches it firmly. Size tells how often a clone was seen (once, few, many) or the class of an expanded clone, and some rows leave it out.

CDR3 protein: CASSMAGDRGRSSEAFF; CDR3 DNA: TGTGCCAGTAGTATGGCTGGAGACAGGGGGCGTTCATCTGAAGCTTTCTTT; clone size: -; CDR3 length: 17; J gene: TRBJ1-1; D gene: TRBD1; V gene: TRBV19
CDR3 protein: CATGAPSTDTQYF; CDR3 DNA: TGTGCCACAGGTGCCCCTAGCACAGATACGCAGTATTTT; clone size: -; CDR3 length: 13; J gene: TRBJ2-3; D gene: -; V gene: TRBV24-1
CDR3 protein: CASSPGTSFETQYF; CDR3 DNA: TGTGCCAGCAGCCCCGGGACTAGCTTCGAGACCCAGTACTTC; clone size: -; CDR3 length: 14; J gene: TRBJ2-5; D gene: TRBD2; V gene: TRBV5-5
CDR3 protein: CASSSGVDTQYF; CDR3 DNA: TGTGCCAGCAGTTCCGGGGTCGATACGCAGTATTTT; clone size: -; CDR3 length: 12; J gene: TRBJ2-3; D gene: -; V gene: TRBV2
CDR3 protein: CASSINLSGRYNEQFF; CDR3 DNA: TGTGCCAGTAGTATCAATCTTAGCGGCCGATACAATGAGCAGTTCTTC; clone size: few; CDR3 length: 16; J gene: TRBJ2-1; D gene: -; V gene: TRBV19
CDR3 protein: CACHKPGLAANEQFF; CDR3 DNA: TGTGCCTGCCACAAACCGGGACTAGCGGCAAATGAGCAGTTCTTC; clone size: -; CDR3 length: 15; J gene: TRBJ2-1; D gene: TRBD2; V gene: TRBV30
CDR3 protein: CASSLGDRGLHTGELFF; CDR3 DNA: TGTGCCAGCAGCTTGGGGGACAGGGGGTTGCACACCGGGGAGCTGTTTTTT; clone size: -; CDR3 length: 17; J gene: TRBJ2-2; D gene: TRBD1; V gene: TRBV5-4
CDR3 protein: CASSQLGPETAGEFPYEQYF; CDR3 DNA: TGCGCCAGCAGTCAATTGGGTCCCGAGACCGCTGGCGAATTTCCCTACGAGCAGTACTTC; clone size: -; CDR3 length: 20; J gene: TRBJ2-7; D gene: -; V gene: TRBV23-1
CDR3 protein: CATSSLRVRELFF; CDR3 DNA: TGTGCCACCAGCAGCCTCCGGGTTAGGGAGCTGTTTTTT; clone size: -; CDR3 length: 13; J gene: TRBJ2-2; D gene: -; V gene: TRBV15
CDR3 protein: CASSYTTGTSGAYEQYF; CDR3 DNA: TGCGCCAGCAGCTACACAACCGGGACTAGCGGGGCATACGAGCAGTACTTC; clone size: once; CDR3 length: 17; J gene: TRBJ2-7; D gene: TRBD2; V gene: TRBV5-1
CDR3 protein: CASSLFGTNGDYGYTF; CDR3 DNA: TGTGCCAGCAGCCTTTTCGGGACAAATGGGGACTATGGCTACACCTTC; clone size: -; CDR3 length: 16; J gene: TRBJ1-2; D gene: -; V gene: TRBV27
CDR3 protein: CASSFSGSADTQYF; CDR3 DNA: TGCGCCAGCAGCTTTAGCGGGAGCGCGGATACGCAGTATTTT; clone size: -; CDR3 length: 14; J gene: TRBJ2-3; D gene: TRBD2; V gene: TRBV5-1
CDR3 protein: CASSSSAMNTEAFF; CDR3 DNA: TGTGCCAGCTCAAGTAGTGCCATGAACACTGAAGCTTTCTTT; clone size: -; CDR3 length: 14; J gene: TRBJ1-1; D gene: -; V gene: TRBV18
CDR3 protein: CASSLGTSGSFAGELFF; CDR3 DNA: TGCGCCAGCAGCTTAGGGACTAGCGGGAGTTTCGCCGGGGAGCTGTTTTTT; clone size: -; CDR3 length: 17; J gene: TRBJ2-2; D gene: TRBD2; V gene: TRBV5-1
CDR3 protein: CASSFDRVGEQYF; CDR3 DNA: TGCGCCAGCAGCTTCGACAGGGTGGGCGAGCAGTACTTC; clone size: few; CDR3 length: 13; J gene: TRBJ2-7; D gene: TRBD1; V gene: TRBV5-1
CDR3 protein: CASYSPGGAIYGYTF; CDR3 DNA: TGTGCCTCCTACTCACCCGGGGGGGCTATCTATGGCTACACCTTC; clone size: -; CDR3 length: 15; J gene: TRBJ1-2; D gene: -; V gene: TRBV28
CDR3 protein: CASSPGRRVDQPQHF; CDR3 DNA: TGTGCCAGCTCACCAGGCCGCAGGGTCGATCAGCCCCAGCATTTT; clone size: -; CDR3 length: 15; J gene: TRBJ1-5; D gene: -; V gene: TRBV18
CDR3 protein: CASSKTGVEDIQYF; CDR3 DNA: TGCGCCAGCAGCAAGACAGGGGTGGAGGACATTCAGTACTTC; clone size: -; CDR3 length: 14; J gene: TRBJ2-4; D gene: TRBD1; V gene: TRBV5-1
CDR3 protein: CASSIGTGSRKLFF; CDR3 DNA: TGTGCCAGTAGTATTGGGACAGGGAGTAGAAAACTGTTTTTT; clone size: -; CDR3 length: 14; J gene: TRBJ1-4; D gene: TRBD1; V gene: TRBV19
CDR3 protein: CASSFDMNTEAFF; CDR3 DNA: TGTGCCAGCAGCTTTGACATGAACACTGAAGCTTTCTTT; clone size: -; CDR3 length: 13; J gene: TRBJ1-1; D gene: -; V gene: TRBV7-9
CDR3 protein: CASSESVANQPQHF; CDR3 DNA: TGTGCCAGCAGTGAGTCGGTTGCCAATCAGCCCCAGCATTTT; clone size: few; CDR3 length: 14; J gene: TRBJ1-5; D gene: -; V gene: TRBV2
CDR3 protein: CASSLARGIGANVLTF; CDR3 DNA: TGTGCCAGCAGCCTCGCCAGGGGTATAGGGGCCAACGTCCTGACTTTC; clone size: -; CDR3 length: 16; J gene: TRBJ2-6; D gene: -; V gene: TRBV11-2
CDR3 protein: CASGFSGTSASYNEQFF; CDR3 DNA: TGTGCTAGTGGTTTCTCCGGGACTAGCGCATCATACAATGAGCAGTTCTTC; clone size: -; CDR3 length: 17; J gene: TRBJ2-1; D gene: TRBD2; V gene: TRBV12-5
CDR3 protein: CASSVGTELYGYTF; CDR3 DNA: TGTGCCAGCAGCGTAGGGACAGAACTATATGGCTACACCTTC; clone size: -; CDR3 length: 14; J gene: TRBJ1-2; D gene: -; V gene: TRBV9
CDR3 protein: CASSQDYWRGGRADTQYF; CDR3 DNA: TGTGCCAGCAGCCAAGATTATTGGCGGGGGGGGAGGGCAGATACGCAGTATTTT; clone size: -; CDR3 length: 18; J gene: TRBJ2-3; D gene: TRBD2; V gene: TRBV4-2
CDR3 protein: CASTLGLRTDTQYF; CDR3 DNA: TGTGCCAGCACCCTGGGTCTTCGCACAGATACGCAGTATTTT; clone size: -; CDR3 length: 14; J gene: TRBJ2-3; D gene: -; V gene: TRBV5-4
CDR3 protein: CASGRLDANTGELFF; CDR3 DNA: TGTGCCAGCGGACGACTTGATGCGAACACCGGGGAGCTGTTTTTT; clone size: -; CDR3 length: 15; J gene: TRBJ2-2; D gene: -; V gene: TRBV14
CDR3 protein: CASSHPRGSGEAFF; CDR3 DNA: TGTGCCAGCAGCCACCCCAGGGGGAGTGGTGAAGCTTTCTTT; clone size: -; CDR3 length: 14; J gene: TRBJ1-1; D gene: TRBD1; V gene: TRBV4-2
CDR3 protein: CASSQIYEQYF; CDR3 DNA: TGTGCCAGCAGTCAGATCTACGAGCAGTACTTC; clone size: -; CDR3 length: 11; J gene: TRBJ2-7; D gene: -; V gene: TRBV6-2/TRBV6-3
CDR3 protein: CASSRQVVADGYTF; CDR3 DNA: TGTGCCAGCAGTAGACAGGTGGTGGCTGATGGCTACACCTTC; clone size: few; CDR3 length: 14; J gene: TRBJ1-2; D gene: -; V gene: TRBV2
CDR3 protein: CATSRGGGASEAFF; CDR3 DNA: TGTGCCACCAGCAGAGGAGGGGGCGCGTCTGAAGCTTTCTTT; clone size: -; CDR3 length: 14; J gene: TRBJ1-1; D gene: TRBD1; V gene: TRBV15
CDR3 protein: CASSQPGQGYTGELFF; CDR3 DNA: TGTGCCAGCAGTCAGCCGGGACAGGGATACACCGGGGAGCTGTTTTTT; clone size: -; CDR3 length: 16; J gene: TRBJ2-2; D gene: TRBD1; V gene: TRBV2
CDR3 protein: CASSPAPGSGSYNEQFF; CDR3 DNA: TGTGCCAGCAGCCCTGCTCCAGGCAGCGGTTCCTACAATGAGCAGTTCTTC; clone size: -; CDR3 length: 17; J gene: TRBJ2-1; D gene: -; V gene: TRBV7-9
CDR3 protein: CASSVDGELFF; CDR3 DNA: TGTGCCAGCAGCGTTGACGGGGAGCTGTTTTTT; clone size: few; CDR3 length: 11; J gene: TRBJ2-2; D gene: -; V gene: TRBV7-6
CDR3 protein: CASSTKGQPNTDTQYF; CDR3 DNA: TGTGCCAGCAGCACCAAGGGGCAGCCTAACACAGATACGCAGTATTTT; clone size: -; CDR3 length: 16; J gene: TRBJ2-3; D gene: -; V gene: TRBV7-8
CDR3 protein: CASTSVYEQYF; CDR3 DNA: TGTGCCAGCACGAGTGTGTACGAGCAGTACTTC; clone size: once; CDR3 length: 11; J gene: TRBJ2-7; D gene: -; V gene: TRBV6-5